These T cell receptor beta chains were read from a single sample in a study of OX40 agonist ivuxolimab in advanced cancers. Assay used: immunoSEQ multiplex PCR; TCRdb lists only in-frame clones, some missing. Of roughly 76,000 clones listed, just under 85% are singletons. Sequenced here: CD4+ or CD8+ T cells sorted from blood, sampled in a trial of the OX40 agonist ivuxolimab. Receptor source: an adult with an advanced solid tumor such as melanoma, head and neck, liver or kidney cancer. CDR3s include the opening cysteine and the closing phenylalanine or tryptophan. The order of the fields is clone size, V gene, CDR3 protein. A row's size may be missing; if present it is once, few, many or a size class.

>-|TRBV4-3
CASSQDWGRVSGEQFF
>-|TRBV5-1
CASSLGGDSPLHF
>-|TRBV4-1
CASSPGQGSGEQYF
>-|TRBV11-2
CASSLPAGYGYTF
>few|TRBV28
CASSLPVVGPTDTQYF
>-|TRBV18
CASCPQNGDTEAFF
>-|TRBV2
CASSGTEYGWPQHF
>many|TRBV28
CASSLLGGSGEKLFF
>once|TRBV5-3
CARSQRTSGTETQYF
>-|TRBV6-1
CASSPQGQDNEKLFF
>-|TRBV6-6
CASSYSWQGDTEAFF
>-|TRBV7-9
CASSLPAGWGNTIYF
>-|TRBV10-3
CAISESGQNQPQHF
>-|TRBV5-4
CASSLAGGQRETQYF
>-|TRBV7-9
CASSSGQGDYGYTF
>-|TRBV5-4
CASSLAHRGPEGYTF